The 28 T cell receptor beta chains below all came from one sample that was sequenced in a study of T cells after yellow fever vaccination. TCRdb re-analysed the 5' RACE reads in MiXCR, keeping a single row per CDR3 protein. The profile covers about 430,000 distinct CDR3 sequences, with over 15% appearing a single time and 15% to 20% taken by the ten largest. Sequencing was performed on PBMCs, taken before the yellow fever booster vaccination. The source of these receptors is a man between 18 and 29 years old who received the YFV17D yellow fever vaccine.

The gene calls are TRBV7-2 and TRBJ2-5, with D possibly TRBD1 on 6 matching bases. Trimming stripped 4 bases from V and 5 bases from J, with 11 bases between. CDR3 size: 13 residues. CDR1 and CDR2 (germline): SGHTA, FQGNSA. CDR3: CASSSTGDETQYF. The CDR3 DNA reads TGTGCCAGCAGCTCGACAGGAGATGAGACCCAGTACTTC.

This rearrangement joins TRBV3-1 to TRBJ1-4; D unresolved. The germline V gene has CDR1 LGHDT and CDR2 YNNKEL (reference sequence). The CDR3 runs to 14 residues. V gave up 0 bases and J gave up 0 bases, with 2 bases separating them. CDR3 sequence reads: CASSQDSTNEKLFF. The CDR3 DNA reads TGTGCCAGCAGCCAAGATTCAACTAATGAAAAACTGTTTTTT. Looking up the rest from reference TRBV3-1 and TRBJ1-4 gives the full variable domain: DTAVSQTPKYLVTQMGNDKSIKCEQNLGHDTMYWYKQDSKKFLKIMFSYNNKELIINETVPNRFSPKSPDKAHLNLHINSLELGDSAVYFCASSQDSTNEKLFFGSGTQLSVL.

This clonotype was counted between two and nine times. The genes are TRBV28 and TRBJ2-1; D is perhaps TRBD2 (7 bases). Deletions cut 10 bases from V and 7 bases from J, with 20 bases between. CDR1 is MDHEN, CDR2 SYDVKM, per germline. The CDR3 covers 14 residues. In nucleotides, the CDR3 is TGTGCCACGTTGGGGGGGCCTAGTACGAATGAGCAGTTCTTC. Translation: CATLGGPSTNEQFF.

This clonotype was observed a handful of times. This chain joins TRBV29-1 and TRBJ2-3; D perhaps matches TRBD2 (5 bases). The germline CDR1 and CDR2 sequences are SQVTM and ANQGSEA. Trimming pared 4 bases from V and 5 bases from J, leaving 10 bases between. The CDR3 runs to 12 residues. CDR3 loop: CSVVEEGDTQYF. CDR3 sequence (DNA): TGCAGCGTTGTGGAGGAAGGAGATACGCAGTATTTT.

At least ten counts were recorded for this clonotype. The chain couples TRBV4-3 to TRBJ1-2, with D uncertain. Deletions cut 1 base from V and 4 bases from J, with 1 base between. The CDR3 spans 11 residues. Germline assignment: CDR1 LGHNA and CDR2 YSLEER. CDR3 nucleotide sequence: TGCGCCAGCAGCCAAGGCTATGGCTACACCTTC. Residues: CASSQGYGYTF.

This clonotype was seen a handful of times. J is TRBJ2-5 and V is TRBV27; D is undetermined. The germline gives CDR1 MNHEY, CDR2 SMNVEV (reference sequence). The ends were cut back, 8 bases at V and 1 base at J, with 5 bases in the middle. The CDR3 has 11 amino acids. CDR3 nucleotide sequence: TGTGCCAGCCCCCCCCAAGAGACCCAGTACTTC. Protein sequence: CASPPQETQYF.

Only one count was recorded for this clonotype. The chain recombines TRBV15 with TRBJ2-1, with TRBD2 matching 7 bases. This CDR3 contains 14 residues. Per germline, CDR1 LNHNV and CDR2 YYDKDF (reference sequence). Trimming at V came to 1 base and at J to 9 bases, leaving 6 bases not matched to a gene. The CDR3 region is CATSRVLGEGEQFF. CDR3 in DNA: TGTGCCACCAGCAGAGTTTTAGGGGAGGGTGAGCAGTTCTTC.

This clonotype showed up just a few times. The chain combines TRBV12-3 or TRBV12-4 with TRBJ1-2; D remains ambiguous. Trimming left V 1 base short and J 8 bases short, with 11 bases between. The CDR3 totals 13 residues. The CDR3 bases are TGTGCCAGCAGTTTAGTGGCTTCCTCAGGCTACACCTTC. It encodes CASSLVASSGYTF.

The gene calls are TRBV4-3 and TRBJ2-2; no definite D call. The CDR3 has 13 residues. V dropped 1 base and J dropped 5 bases, with 5 bases sitting between them. CDR1 is LGHNA, CDR2 YSLEER, per germline. As DNA, the CDR3 is TGCGCCAGCAGCCAAGTTCCGACCGGGGAGCTGTTTTTT. Its protein product is CASSQVPTGELFF.

This clonotype was counted between two and nine times. This chain uses TRBV6-5 with TRBJ1-4, with 8 bases fitting TRBD1. V lost 6 bases, J lost 10 bases, and 4 bases stayed unmatched. Looked up from germline, CDR1 is MNHEY and CDR2 is SVGAGI. The CDR3 loop spans 12 amino acids. The CDR3 DNA is TGTGCCAGCAGCACACAGGGGGGAAAACTGTTTTTT. This gives the protein CASSTQGGKLFF.

V is TRBV20-1 and J is TRBJ2-5; 14 positions agree with TRBD2. Germline V gene lookup returns CDR1 DFQATT and CDR2 SNEGSKA (reference sequence). The CDR3 has 14 amino acids. V shed 5 bases and J 5 bases; nucleotides not matched to a gene: 4. The CDR3 DNA follows: TGCAGTGCTGGTGGGACTAGCGGGGGCGAGACCCAGTACTTC. Protein: CSAGGTSGGETQYF.

In this sample, this clonotype turned up a few times. This chain joins TRBV7-2 and TRBJ1-1; D is uncertain. CDR1 SGHTA and CDR2 FQGNSA come from the germline V gene. The germline V and J ends were trimmed by 0 bases and 4 bases, with 18 bases remaining between them. CDR3 length: 17 residues. CDR3 amino acids: CASSLAPNLIGGTEAFF. CDR3 bases: TGTGCCAGCAGCTTAGCACCCAATCTTATTGGTGGCACTGAAGCTTTCTTT.

The chain carries TRBV20-1 and TRBJ2-3, with 12 positions matching TRBD2. Trimming removed 6 bases from V and 4 bases from J; junction bases left unmatched: 2. CDR3 length equals 13 residues. CDR1 and CDR2 (germline): DFQATT, SNEGSKA (reference sequence). CDR3 in amino acids: CSAGLAGPDTQYF. CDR3 DNA sequence: TGCAGTGCCGGACTAGCGGGGCCAGATACGCAGTATTTT.

The genes are TRBV5-1 and TRBJ1-3, with D tentatively TRBD1 (6 bases). Per the germline V gene, CDR1 is SGHRS and CDR2 is YFSETQ. The CDR3 contains 18 residues. V lost 3 bases to trimming and J lost 0 bases, with 19 bases between them. CDR3 protein: CASSWSPGQGDSGNTIYF. The CDR3 DNA reads as TGCGCCAGCAGCTGGTCCCCGGGACAAGGTGACTCTGGAAACACCATATATTTT.

The V gene is TRBV9, the J gene TRBJ2-3, with no clear D. Per the germline V gene, CDR1 is SGDLS and CDR2 is YYNGEE. This CDR3 is 14 amino acids long. The germline V and J ends were trimmed by 0 bases and 4 bases, with 9 bases remaining between them. The CDR3 coding sequence is TGTGCCAGCAGCGTAGAGACGCGGTCAGATACGCAGTATTTT. Its protein is CASSVETRSDTQYF.

The V call is TRBV6-6, the J call TRBJ2-2; D gene unclear. V was pared by 10 bases and J by 6 bases, with 12 bases between. The CDR3 length is 12 residues. Germline V gene data show CDR1 as MNHNY and CDR2 as SVGAGI (reference sequence). The CDR3 DNA reads as TGTGCCATCCACACCTATCCCGGGGAGCTGTTTTTT. The encoded protein is CAIHTYPGELFF.

The chain carries TRBV20-1 and TRBJ2-7, with D possibly being TRBD1 (5 bases). Germline CDR1 is DFQATT and CDR2 is SNEGSKA (reference sequence). The V and J ends lost 5 bases and 4 bases respectively, with 18 bases between them. This CDR3 has 14 residues. CDR3 sequence: CSAPNKGHSYEQYF. DNA of the CDR3: TGCAGTGCTCCAAACAAGGGGCATTCGTACGAGCAGTACTTC.

This clonotype was seen more than once but under ten times. The rearrangement uses TRBV9 and TRBJ1-6; 10 bases fit TRBD1. J lost 9 bases, V lost 3 bases, and 15 bases had no gene match. CDR3 length: 18 residues. The germline gives CDR1 SGDLS, CDR2 YYNGEE. The CDR3 reads CASSARDRGRRGSSPLHF. As DNA, the CDR3 is TGTGCCAGCAGCGCCAGGGACAGGGGCCGTCGGGGGAGTTCACCCCTCCACTTT.

The chain uses TRBV9 and TRBJ2-1; tentative D call: TRBD1 (6 bases). V was clipped by 0 bases and J by 10 bases, with 14 bases between them. Germline CDR1 and CDR2: SGDLS and YYNGEE. The CDR3 contains 14 residues. CDR3 residues: CASSVARDTIEQFF. The CDR3, as DNA: TGTGCCAGCAGCGTAGCCCGGGACACGATAGAGCAGTTCTTC.

This clonotype was detected only a few times. The chain employs TRBV3-1 and TRBJ1-2; D unclear. The CDR3 extends over 14 amino acids. Germline values: CDR1 LGHDT, CDR2 YNNKEL (reference sequence). V was trimmed by 4 bases and J by 4 bases, leaving 13 bases between them. Here the CDR3 DNA reads TGTGCCAGCAGCCCGGTTTCCGCGTCCTATGGCTACACCTTC. Translated: CASSPVSASYGYTF.

This clonotype was recorded a few times. This chain connects TRBV5-5 to TRBJ1-2, with a possible D match to TRBD1 (5 bases). The V end lost 4 bases, the J end lost 4 bases, and 17 bases lay between the germline ends. CDR1 is SGHKS, CDR2 YYEKEE, per germline (reference sequence). CDR3 length equals 15 residues. CDR3 in amino acids: CASSPGDPSPYGYTF. The CDR3 DNA sequence: TGTGCCAGCAGCCCCGGGGACCCAAGCCCCTATGGCTACACCTTC.

This clonotype turned up a few times. This sequence joins TRBV18 and TRBJ1-5; no clear D. Germline assignment: CDR1 KGHSH and CDR2 LQKENI. CDR3 length equals 14 residues. With 2 bases removed from V and 3 bases from J, the gap between germline ends came to 8 bases. CDR3 protein: CASSPVENNQPQHF. Written as DNA, the CDR3 is TGTGCCAGCTCACCAGTAGAGAACAATCAGCCCCAGCATTTT.

The rearrangement links TRBV20-1 to TRBJ1-2; possible D gene TRBD1, 5 bases. Trimming removed 6 bases from V and 3 bases from J, with 14 bases in between. Germline CDR1 is DFQATT and CDR2 is SNEGSKA (reference sequence). The CDR3 covers 13 residues. CDR3 in DNA: TGCAGTGCCTTGGGGACCGGGGACTATGGCTACACCTTC. Translating gives CSALGTGDYGYTF.

This chain connects TRBV3-1 to TRBJ1-2, with D unresolved. CDR3 length: 13 amino acids. V gave up 1 base and J gave up 2 bases, with 5 bases separating them. In germline, CDR1 is LGHDT, CDR2 YNNKEL (reference sequence). The DNA for the CDR3 is TGTGCCAGCAGCCAAGTGGGAAACTATGGCTACACCTTC. It encodes CASSQVGNYGYTF.

CDR3 DNA: TGCAGCGTTTATACAGGGGGCCTCTCTGGAAACACCATATATTTT. Translation: CSVYTGGLSGNTIYF. The gene calls are TRBV29-1 and TRBJ1-3; 9 nucleotides align to TRBD1. The J segment lost 0 bases and the V segment lost 5 bases, leaving 5 bases of the junction unmatched. CDR1 is SQVTM and CDR2 is ANQGSEA in the germline V gene. The CDR3 has 15 amino acids. The full variable domain, rest sourced from reference TRBV29-1 and TRBJ1-3, is SAVISQKPSRDICQRGTSLTIQCQVDSQVTMMFWYRQQPGQSLTLIATANQGSEATYESGFVIDKFPISRPNLTFSTLTVSNMSPEDSSIYLCSVYTGGLSGNTIYFGEGSWLTVV.

This chain links TRBV25-1 with TRBJ2-5; no clear D gene. Germline V CDR1 and CDR2: MGHDK, SYGVNS. V was clipped by 1 base and J by 4 bases, with 13 bases between them. The CDR3 length is 15 residues. CDR3 amino acids: CASSESDGPRETQYF. The CDR3 DNA is TGTGCCAGCAGTGAATCGGATGGGCCCCGAGAGACCCAGTACTTC.

This clonotype was detected only a few times. The chain uses TRBV7-2 and TRBJ1-5; D possibly corresponds to TRBD1 (6 bases). Germline lookup yields CDR1 SGHTA and CDR2 FQGNSA. The CDR3 consists of 14 residues. V dropped 3 bases and J dropped 4 bases, with 10 bases sitting between them. The CDR3 nucleotides are TGTGCCAGCAGCTTCGGGGGGCGAAATCAGCCCCAGCATTTT. As protein: CASSFGGRNQPQHF. Based on the CDR3 plus reference TRBV7-2 and TRBJ1-5, the full variable domain is GAGVSQSPSNKVTEKGKDVELRCDPISGHTALYWYRQSLGQGLEFLIYFQGNSAPDKSGLPSDRFSAERTGGSVSTLTIQRTQQEDSAVYLCASSFGGRNQPQHFGDGTRLSIL.

This clonotype has a handful of counts. This chain uses TRBV11-2 with TRBJ1-6; no clear D gene. Trimming removed 4 bases at V and 10 bases at J, with 8 bases between. The CDR3 has 12 amino acids. CDR1 is SGHAT and CDR2 is FQNNGV in the germline V gene. The CDR3 sequence is CASSSMGSPLHF. The CDR3 nucleotides are TGTGCCAGCAGCTCCATGGGATCACCCCTCCACTTT.